This record covers a single T cell receptor beta chain. The record originates from a study of cytomegalovirus exposure and HLA in healthy donors. This CDR3 spans 15 amino acids. The J segment lost 2 bases and the V segment lost 0 bases, leaving 3 bases of the junction unmatched. Germline assignment: CDR1 WNHNN and CDR2 SYGVQD (reference sequence). 13 Jbeta primers and 60 Vbeta primers were used for the PCR. Measured with immunoSEQ multiplex PCR; TCRdb has only the in-frame clones, and not every one. This table holds about 120,000 clones, 70% to 85% found once. The source of this sequence is a female donor in good health and CMV-seronegative. The sample taken for sequencing was PBMCs. V usage is TRBV10-1 and J usage is TRBJ2-5; 7 bases match TRBD1. As DNA, the CDR3 is TGCGCCAGCAGTGAGTCGTGGGACAGTCAAGAGACCCAGTACTTC. Protein sequence: CASSESWDSQETQYF.